This T cell receptor (beta chain) was documented in a study of beta chain features in type 1 diabetes (dated by TCRdb to 2016 to 2018). In the study overall: Patients and healthy donors did not differ in mean age, gender distribution, total cell number or subset yield. Across all samples, some 100,000,000 sorted cells were examined, and cell number per subset correlated strongly with RNA yield. In the study, TCRB repertoires of sorted circulating CD4+ T cell subsets from recently diagnosed type 1 diabetes patients were compared with those of matched healthy donors. Regulatory and stem cell-like memory subsets were obtained from only 8 patients and about 8 healthy donors, while naive and central memory subsets were obtained from all 28 donors. The full study reports these points: Because cDNA was sequenced instead of genomic DNA, highly expressing activated cells could be over-represented, though the groups showed no difference in activation or CD3 levels. Patients with type 1 diabetes made fewer insertions and deleted more nucleotides at VDJ recombination sites, implying thymic rearrangement abnormalities. Naive, central memory and regulatory TCRB repertoires appeared to be more similar among patients than among healthy donors. Only small numbers of individuals were included in the HLA sub-analyses, which left unresolved whether HLA type had any influence on TCRB rearrangement. A moderate but significant shortening of TCRB CDR3 length was observed in type 1 diabetes patients in all four CD4+ subsets. Shorter templates might have been favored by PCR, but patient and control samples were amplified and corrected together, so both groups would have been affected equally by any skew.

The entire amount of isolated RNA was reverse transcribed using the High Capacity cDNA Reverse Transcription Kit, so the sequenced TCRB transcripts were expressed ones. Deep immunoSEQ sequencing was performed on naive, central memory and regulatory T cell samples, with an average of roughly 3.5 million total reads per sample. Sorted cells were lysed in RLT buffer, and RNA was extracted using DNase-treated RNeasy Micro or Mini kits according to cell number. To prevent cross-contamination, each cell subset was processed individually, whereas patient and healthy donor samples were processed jointly. Using the immunoSEQ multiplex PCR, TCRB sequences were amplified from cDNA into 87-bp fragments spanning the CDR3 region. The amplicons were sequenced using the Illumina HiSeq platform. From the authors' description of their analysis: Synthetic template baselines were used to correct PCR bias computationally, reads within Hamming distance 2 were collapsed together, and singletons that could not be merged were discarded. By aligning reads against IMGT, V, D and J genes, CDR3 length, and insertions or deletions at six rearrangement sites were assigned. Clonotype counts were normalized to sorted cell number within each subset before computing true diversity and Gini coefficients with the tcR R package. Repertoire sharing was quantified using the overlap coefficient calculated on TCRB nucleotide sequences. In TCRdb, the immuneACCESS table is reduced to in-frame sequences with V and J assigned. These tables do not hold every clone; where another copy was compared, an unresolved V gene accounts for under half, and the others remain unexplained. V, J and clone size were drawn from that table, and D and trimming were deduced from the DNA. This sample gives about 370,000 clones in total; 8.5% to 10% of them show up just once. The top ten hold about 0.6% of the sample.

A single peripheral blood draw of approximately 0.11 L on average was collected from each donor into heparinised tubes. Using a panel that included CD45RO, CCR7, CD25, CD127, CD95 and CD27, naive, central memory, regulatory and stem cell-like memory CD4+ T cells were sorted on a BD FACSAria II. Purity was above 95% for every sorted population. PBMCs were separated immediately by Lymphoprep density gradient centrifugation and were stained directly, without being cultured. Samples were stained and sorted in pairs, with one healthy donor and one patient per experiment, so that batch effects were minimized. Ends trimmed: V by 4 bases, J by 5 bases; bases unmatched to a gene: 6. Taken from the germline V gene (reference sequence), the CDR1 and CDR2 loops are MNHEY and SMNVEV. The cysteine opens and the phenylalanine closes a CDR3 of 15 amino acids. Of all the DNA, just the CDR3 is kept, 45 bases in frame from base 1.

Points on this clone: Its target antigen remains unknown. No base qualities exist here, and no much larger clone lies one base off it.

This TCR derives from a young man with type 1 diabetes. The V and J genes are TRBV27 and TRBJ1-5; the junction holds 9 bases that match TRBD1. The sample consisted of central memory CD4+ T cells from blood. The CDR3 reads as follows: CASSWGQGHDQPQHF. Read as DNA, the sequence is TGTGCCAGCAGTTGGGGACAGGGTCATGATCAGCCCCAGCATTTT.